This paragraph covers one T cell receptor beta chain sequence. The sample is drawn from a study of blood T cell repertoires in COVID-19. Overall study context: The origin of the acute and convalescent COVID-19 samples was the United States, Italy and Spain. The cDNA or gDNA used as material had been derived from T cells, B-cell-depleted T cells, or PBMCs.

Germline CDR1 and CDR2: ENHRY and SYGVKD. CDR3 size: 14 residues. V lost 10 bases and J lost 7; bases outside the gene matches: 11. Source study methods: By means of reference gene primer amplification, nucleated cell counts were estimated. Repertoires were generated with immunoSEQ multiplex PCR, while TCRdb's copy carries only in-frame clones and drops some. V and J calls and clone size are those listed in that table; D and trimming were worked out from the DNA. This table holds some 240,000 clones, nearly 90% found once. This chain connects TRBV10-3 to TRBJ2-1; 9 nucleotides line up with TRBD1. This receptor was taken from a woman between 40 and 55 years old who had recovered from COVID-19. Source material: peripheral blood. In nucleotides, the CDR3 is TGTGCCAGTACCTGGACAGGGGATGGGAATGAGCAGTTCTTC. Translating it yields CASTWTGDGNEQFF.